These 22 T cell receptor beta chains were all obtained from the same sample, sequenced in a study of OX40 agonist ivuxolimab in advanced cancers. Using immunoSEQ multiplex PCR, the repertoire was profiled, and TCRdb retains in-frame clones only, with some absent. Counted here are about 82,000 clones, 85% to 90% occurring once; the ten biggest clones make up around 2%. The material was CD4+ or CD8+ T cells sorted from blood, obtained in a trial of the OX40 agonist ivuxolimab. The receptors stem from an adult with an advanced solid tumor such as melanoma, head and neck, liver or kidney cancer.

The chain employs TRBV27 and TRBJ1-5, with D possibly TRBD1 on 6 matching bases. Germline V gene sequence: CDR1 MNHEY, CDR2 SMNVEV (reference sequence). Between the trimmed V and J ends, which lost 2 bases and 16 bases, there was a span of 18 bases. The CDR3 is made up of 13 amino acids. The CDR3 sequence: CASSLGWTDPLHF. The CDR3 DNA reads TGTGCCAGCAGTTTAGGATGGACAGACCCCTTACATTTT.

J is TRBJ1-4 and V is TRBV19, with 8 bases that match TRBD1. Germline V gene lookup returns CDR1 LNHDA and CDR2 SQIVND (reference sequence). V shed 5 bases, J shed 8 bases, and the junction held 7 bases outside the gene matches. The CDR3 has 14 residues. The CDR3 bases are TGTGCCAGTAGTCCCTGGGACAGGCCGGAAAAACTGTTTTTT. Protein sequence: CASSPWDRPEKLFF.

The chain combines TRBV6-1 with TRBJ2-3; D uncertain. CDR1 is MNHNS and CDR2 is SASEGT in the germline V gene. V lost 4 bases and J 2 bases, leaving 13 bases between the germline ends. The CDR3 is 15 residues long. The CDR3 loop reads CASSVSSPLTDTQYF. Here the CDR3 DNA reads TGTGCCAGCAGTGTAAGCTCCCCTCTCACAGATACGCAGTATTTT.

This chain connects TRBV19 to TRBJ1-4; TRBD1 is a possible D gene (5 bases). The CDR3 sequence is 14 residues long. The V gene lost 3 bases and the J gene lost 10 bases, with 15 bases spanning the gap. The V gene's germline CDR1 is LNHDA and CDR2 SQIVND (reference sequence). DNA of the CDR3: TGTGCCAGTAGTATTAAAGGGGCGCCTGGAAAACTGTTTTTT. It encodes CASSIKGAPGKLFF.

This clone was seen a few times. The chain joins TRBV18 to TRBJ1-1; 7 positions agree with TRBD1. Germline CDR1 KGHSH, CDR2 LQKENI. V dropped 4 bases and J dropped 8; count of bases not matched to a gene: 13. This CDR3 has 15 amino acids. The CDR3 DNA is TGTGCCAGCTCACATACAGAAATCCGGGACAGCGAAGCTTTCTTT. Its translation is CASSHTEIRDSEAFF.

The chain uses TRBV5-1 and TRBJ2-7, with TRBD2 matching 7 bases. In germline, CDR1 is SGHRS, CDR2 YFSETQ. The trim removed 0 bases at V and 5 bases at J, leaving 5 bases unmatched. The CDR3 has 14 amino acids. DNA for the CDR3: TGCGCCAGCAGCTTGGAGGCGGGAGTGGACGAGCAGTACTTC. It encodes CASSLEAGVDEQYF.

The rearrangement uses TRBV7-8 and TRBJ2-5, with 9 bases that match TRBD1. Germline V gives CDR1 SGHVS, CDR2 FQNEAQ. The ends lost 3 bases at V and 4 bases at J; junction bases unmatched: 6. CDR3 length equals 15 residues. CDR3 region: CASSFTGTGTETQYF. For the CDR3, the DNA is TGTGCCAGCAGCTTTACCGGGACAGGGACAGAGACCCAGTACTTC.

The genes are TRBV6-6 and TRBJ1-2; unclear D gene. The CDR3 is 12 amino acids. The germline V and J ends were trimmed by 2 bases and 6 bases, with 7 bases remaining between them. Germline loops: CDR1 MNHNY, CDR2 SVGAGI (reference sequence). The CDR3 loop is CASSYRADGYTF. CDR3 DNA sequence: TGTGCCAGCAGTTACCGGGCTGATGGCTACACCTTC.

V usage is TRBV6-1 and J usage is TRBJ2-7; 7 bases are a match to TRBD1. V lost 6 bases to trimming and J lost 0 bases; unmatched junction nucleotides: 8. The germline gives CDR1 MNHNS, CDR2 SASEGT. The CDR3 has 15 residues. Written as DNA, the CDR3 is TGTGCCAGCAGAGGCCGGGACAGCGGCTCCTACGAGCAGTACTTC. Translating it yields CASRGRDSGSYEQYF.

Only a few counts were recorded for this clone. This chain uses TRBV7-2 with TRBJ2-7; TRBD2 aligns across 12 bases. Trimming cost V 5 bases and J 5 bases; bases outside gene matches: 7. CDR1 and CDR2 (germline): SGHTA, FQGNSA. The CDR3 runs to 15 residues. For the CDR3, the DNA is TGTGCCAGCAGCCAGACTAGCGGGAGCGCCCACGAGCAGTACTTC. It specifies CASSQTSGSAHEQYF.

V and J are TRBV27 and TRBJ1-2, with D possibly TRBD1 on 6 matching bases. The CDR3 length is 15 residues. V was pared by 6 bases and J by 2 bases, with 16 bases between. Germline CDR1 reads MNHEY; CDR2 reads SMNVEV (reference sequence). CDR3 DNA sequence: TGTGCCAGCAGGTTGGGGGCAGGGGAAAACTATGGCTACACCTTC. This translates into CASRLGAGENYGYTF.

Regarding this clone: Different DNA sequences within this sample yield the same CDR3. This chain links TRBV4-1 with TRBJ2-7; 8 positions match TRBD1. This CDR3 comprises 14 residues. The germline V gene has CDR1 MGHRA and CDR2 YSYEKL. V lost 1 base and J lost 4; bases outside the gene matches: 3. This CDR3 reads CASSQVQGVYEQYF. CDR3 in DNA: TGCGCCAGCAGCCAAGTACAGGGGGTGTACGAGCAGTACTTC.

The chain carries TRBV5-4 and TRBJ2-1; 10 nucleotides align to TRBD2. Germline CDR1 and CDR2: SGHNT and YYREEE (reference sequence). V was clipped by 0 bases and J by 3 bases; unmatched bases: 3. The CDR3 covers 16 residues. The CDR3 coding sequence is TGTGCCAGCAGCTTGGTAGCTAGCGGGGGCTACAATGAGCAGTTCTTC. This codes for CASSLVASGGYNEQFF.

The sample holds one count of this clone. The rearrangement links TRBV7-2 to TRBJ2-5; 11 bases map to TRBD1. CDR1 and CDR2 from the germline V gene are SGHTA and FQGNSA. The CDR3 is 12 amino acids. The trim removed 7 bases at V and 6 bases at J, leaving 1 base unmatched. CDR3 loop: CASMDRGQTQYF. DNA of the CDR3: TGTGCCAGCATGGACAGGGGGCAGACCCAGTACTTC. The variable domain in full, with the rest retrieved from reference TRBV7-2 and TRBJ2-5, is GAGVSQSPSNKVTEKGKDVELRCDPISGHTALYWYRQSLGQGLEFLIYFQGNSAPDKSGLPSDRFSAERTGGSVSTLTIQRTQQEDSAVYLCASMDRGQTQYFGPGTRLLVL.

The chain joins TRBV2 to TRBJ2-1; 7 nucleotides agree with TRBD2. In germline, CDR1 is SNHLY, CDR2 FYNNEI. The CDR3 contains 16 residues. V shed 1 base, J shed 6 bases, and the junction held 9 bases outside the gene matches. CDR3 DNA sequence: TGTGCCAGCAGTGAAGATGCGGGAGTAAATCCCAATGAGCAGTTCTTC. Its translation is CASSEDAGVNPNEQFF.

The chain uses TRBV29-1 and TRBJ2-5; TRBD2 matches 15 bases. Germline CDR1 SQVTM, CDR2 ANQGSEA. With 7 bases clipped from V and 4 bases from J, the junction kept 1 base outside the gene matches. The CDR3 runs 13 residues. The CDR3 sequence is CSAGLAGGETQYF. CDR3 in DNA: TGCAGCGCGGGACTAGCGGGAGGAGAGACCCAGTACTTC. Using reference TRBV29-1 and TRBJ2-5 for the parts outside the CDR3, the full variable domain is SAVISQKPSRDICQRGTSLTIQCQVDSQVTMMFWYRQQPGQSLTLIATANQGSEATYESGFVIDKFPISRPNLTFSTLTVSNMSPEDSSIYLCSAGLAGGETQYFGPGTRLLVL.

In DNA, the CDR3 is TGTGCCATCAGTGATCCAGCGGTCTCCTACAATGAGCAGTTCTTC. Residues: CAISDPAVSYNEQFF. This rearrangement joins TRBV10-3 to TRBJ2-1; maybe TRBD2 (5 bases). This CDR3 is 15 amino acids long. Trimming shortened V by 3 bases and J by 0 bases, and 9 bases separated the two germline ends. Germline-derived CDR1 and CDR2 are ENHRY and SYGVKD.

Only one count was recorded for this clone. CDR3: CASSIAGAGEQYF. The CDR3 nucleotides are TGTGCCAGCAGCATAGCGGGAGCGGGCGAGCAGTACTTC. This chain joins TRBV6-5 and TRBJ2-7, with 9 bases fitting TRBD2. V lost 6 bases and J lost 6; bases outside the gene matches: 6. The CDR3 totals 13 residues. The V gene's germline CDR1 is MNHEY and CDR2 SVGAGI.

V is TRBV6-1 and J is TRBJ2-5, with D unclear. The CDR3 length is 15 residues. V shed 4 bases and J shed 2 bases, with 14 bases lying between them. Germline-derived CDR1 and CDR2 are MNHNS and SASEGT. CDR3: CASSGVSAGQETQYF. CDR3 sequence (DNA): TGTGCCAGCAGTGGGGTGTCAGCCGGTCAAGAGACCCAGTACTTC.

The chain couples TRBV21-1 to TRBJ1-4. TRBV21-1 is labeled a pseudogene. The CDR3 contains 16 residues. The CDR3 sequence: CASSLPDGGEREKLFF. The CDR3 bases are TGTGCCAGCAGCCTCCCCGACGGGGGGGAACGTGAAAAACTGTTTTTT.

CDR3: CASSSGITYEQYF. In DNA, the CDR3 is TGCGCCAGCAGTAGCGGAATTACCTACGAGCAGTACTTC. This chain connects TRBV5-1 to TRBJ2-7, with D tentatively TRBD2 (6 bases). The CDR3 totals 13 residues. Germline assignment: CDR1 SGHRS and CDR2 YFSETQ. V lost 5 bases, J lost 2 bases, and 11 bases lay in between.

In this sample, this clone turned up a few times. This rearrangement joins TRBV29-1 to TRBJ1-1; D not resolved. Between the trimmed V and J ends, which lost 6 bases and 1 base, there was a span of 9 bases. CDR1 and CDR2 (germline): SQVTM, ANQGSEA. The CDR3 sequence is 12 residues long. The DNA for the CDR3 is TGCAGCGTGGCAGACGGGAACACTGAAGCTTTCTTT. Protein sequence: CSVADGNTEAFF.